Each of the 28 T cell receptor beta chains below was sequenced from the same sample in a study of T cells expressing NK-cell markers. TCRdb reprocessed the 5' RACE reads, with one entry per CDR3 protein and no DNA. Its listing shows 150,000 or so distinct CDR3 sequences. Source material: blood T cells: a sorted CD56 or NKG2C T cell subset, CD4+ or CD8+ T cells, or bulk PBMC T cells (not recorded which). Receptors were obtained from a woman between 18 and 69 years old in good health.

The chain couples TRBV5-1 to TRBJ2-1; the D call of TRBD1 rests on TCRdb alone, since no DNA is present to check it. Per the germline V gene, CDR1 is SGHRS and CDR2 is YFSETQ. This CDR3 is 14 amino acids long. This CDR3 is CASSPRTGSDEQFF. The entire variable domain, with the rest obtained from reference TRBV5-1 and TRBJ2-1, is as follows: KAGVTQTPRYLIKTRGQQVTLSCSPISGHRSVSWYQQTPGQGLQFLFEYFSETQRNKGNFPGRFSGRQFSNSRSEMNVSTLELGDSALYLCASSPRTGSDEQFFGPGTRLTVL.

The CDR3 spells CASSKGQGGNNEQFF. V is TRBV5-5 and J is TRBJ2-1; there is no DNA to check the TCRdb D call of TRBD1. This CDR3 spans 15 amino acids. Germline CDR1 is SGHKS and CDR2 is YYEKEE (reference sequence).

The chain is built from TRBV3-1 and TRBJ1-2. From germline, CDR1 is LGHDT and CDR2 YNNKEL (reference sequence). The CDR3 has 13 residues. The CDR3 sequence: CASSQDRRAGYTF.

The chain uses TRBV6-1 and TRBJ2-7; checking the TCRdb D call of TRBD2 is not possible without DNA. CDR1 and CDR2 (germline): MNHNS, SASEGT. The CDR3 sequence is 18 residues long. CDR3 region: CASSPRNPIGIRTYEQYF.

The CDR3: CASSFQTPDTEAFF. The chain uses TRBV5-1 and TRBJ1-1. The germline gives CDR1 SGHRS, CDR2 YFSETQ. The CDR3 is 14 amino acids.

CDR3: CASSSKAGGLSVYEQYF. This chain joins TRBV6-5 and TRBJ2-7; the TRBD2 assignment by TCRdb is unverifiable without DNA. The CDR3 has 17 residues. CDR1 is MNHEY, CDR2 SVGAGI, per germline.

V is TRBV10-3 and J is TRBJ2-1; the TCRdb D gene call, TRBD1, has no DNA to confirm it. Per the germline V gene, CDR1 is ENHRY and CDR2 is SYGVKD. The length of the CDR3 is 15 residues. The CDR3 sequence is CAISKQGASYNEQFF.

The chain recombines TRBV20-1 with TRBJ2-2; TCRdb picks TRBD2, but there is no DNA to check that call. CDR3 size: 13 residues. In germline, CDR1 is DFQATT, CDR2 SNEGSKA (reference sequence). The CDR3: CSARTSVTGELFF.

The chain combines TRBV5-1 with TRBJ2-7. Germline-derived CDR1 and CDR2 are SGHRS and YFSETQ. The CDR3 consists of 14 residues. CDR3 amino acids: CASSWGRSSYEQYF.

This chain connects TRBV7-2 to TRBJ2-1; TCRdb proposes TRBD2, but this gene call is untestable without DNA. This CDR3 has 17 amino acids. CDR1 and CDR2 (germline): SGHTA, FQGNSA. CDR3 loop: CASSRRTSGKLYNEQFF.

The CDR3 sequence: CASSPKQGANYGYTF. The gene calls are TRBV7-9 and TRBJ1-2; as DNA is missing, the TRBD1 call by TCRdb cannot be tested. Per germline, CDR1 SEHNR and CDR2 FQNEAQ (reference sequence). This CDR3 region has 15 residues.

The CDR3 sequence is CASSDLAGGSQFF. The chain combines TRBV2 with TRBJ2-1; the TRBD2 assignment by TCRdb is unverifiable without DNA. The V gene's germline CDR1 is SNHLY and CDR2 FYNNEI. This CDR3 comprises 13 residues.

The chain carries TRBV20-1 and TRBJ2-1; TCRdb gives TRBD1 as the D gene, but with no DNA this cannot be confirmed. Per germline, CDR1 DFQATT and CDR2 SNEGSKA (reference sequence). The CDR3 loop spans 12 amino acids. CDR3: CSARRDSNEQFF.

In terms of frequency, this clonotype is medium-sized. V usage is TRBV24-1 and J usage is TRBJ2-5. The CDR3 has 11 residues. Germline V gene lookup returns CDR1 KGHDR and CDR2 SFDVKD. CDR3 residues: CATSDRETQYF.

The genes are TRBV28 and TRBJ1-1; TCRdb gives TRBD1 as the D gene, but with no DNA this cannot be confirmed. This CDR3 region has 14 residues. Germline values: CDR1 MDHEN, CDR2 SYDVKM. CDR3 residues: CASSLGRGGTEAFF. Full variable domain (outside the CDR3, taken from reference TRBV28 and TRBJ1-1): DVKVTQSSRYLVKRTGEKVFLECVQDMDHENMFWYRQDPGLGLRLIYFSYDVKMKEKGDIPEGYSVSREKKERFSLILESASTNQTSMYLCASSLGRGGTEAFFGQGTRLTVV.

This chain connects TRBV21-1 to TRBJ1-2. TRBV21-1 is shown as a pseudogene. The CDR3 spans 16 residues. CDR3 in amino acids: CASSKVETVTNYGYTF.

The genes are TRBV28 and TRBJ1-2; the D gene TCRdb calls, TRBD1, cannot be checked with no DNA. CDR3 length: 15 amino acids. Germline V gene sequence: CDR1 MDHEN, CDR2 SYDVKM. CDR3: CASRPAGTGIYGYTF.

This chain joins TRBV5-6 and TRBJ2-2; the TCRdb call, TRBD2, lacks DNA for checking. This CDR3 has 15 amino acids. Germline-derived CDR1 and CDR2 are SGHDT and YYEEEE. CDR3 loop: CASRMRGEATGELFF.

V usage is TRBV20-1 and J usage is TRBJ1-5. The CDR3 loop spans 13 amino acids. The germline V gene has CDR1 DFQATT and CDR2 SNEGSKA (reference sequence). The CDR3 loop is CSASARNYQPQHF.

J is TRBJ2-2 and V is TRBV20-1; as DNA is missing, the TRBD1 call by TCRdb cannot be tested. Germline assignment: CDR1 DFQATT and CDR2 SNEGSKA (reference sequence). This CDR3 comprises 14 residues. The CDR3 region is CSARTGGSTGELFF.

The rearrangement uses TRBV18 and TRBJ2-7; TCRdb's D gene call, TRBD1, goes unchecked for lack of DNA. Germline V gene sequence: CDR1 KGHSH, CDR2 LQKENI. The CDR3 runs 17 residues. The CDR3 region is CASSPLITGQASYEQYF.

This CDR3 reads CASSQDGTSGRAGLAKNIQYF. The chain uses TRBV4-1 and TRBJ2-4; TCRdb outputs TRBD2, but without DNA this stays unchecked. Germline CDR1 and CDR2: MGHRA and YSYEKL. The CDR3 spans 21 residues.

This chain joins TRBV7-9 and TRBJ2-2; TCRdb reports TRBD1, a call that lacks DNA to check it against. The germline gives CDR1 SEHNR, CDR2 FQNEAQ (reference sequence). The CDR3 sequence is 16 residues long. CDR3 region: CASSSADRGLTGELFF.

This chain connects TRBV7-3 to TRBJ2-5; the TCRdb D gene call, TRBD1, has no DNA to confirm it. This CDR3 contains 14 residues. Germline V gene lookup returns CDR1 SGHTA and CDR2 FQGTGA. CDR3 protein: CASSFQGVGETQYF.

The gene calls are TRBV19 and TRBJ2-1; the D call from TCRdb, TRBD1, cannot be confirmed without DNA. CDR1 and CDR2 from the germline V gene are LNHDA and SQIVND (reference sequence). The CDR3 is 14 amino acids. The CDR3 sequence is CASSRRGTVNEQFF. Together with reference TRBV19 and TRBJ2-1, the CDR3 gives the full variable domain: DGGITQSPKYLFRKEGQNVTLSCEQNLNHDAMYWYRQDPGQGLRLIYYSQIVNDFQKGDIAEGYSVSREKKESFPLTVTSAQKNPTAFYLCASSRRGTVNEQFFGPGTRLTVL.

The V and J genes are TRBV28 and TRBJ1-6. The germline gives CDR1 MDHEN, CDR2 SYDVKM. There are 15 residues in the CDR3. The CDR3: CASRKGRRANSPLHF.

The V and J genes are TRBV20-1 and TRBJ2-3; checking the TCRdb D call of TRBD2 is not possible without DNA. The CDR3 length is 15 residues. In germline, CDR1 is DFQATT, CDR2 SNEGSKA (reference sequence). The CDR3 is CSASTAGAETDTQYF.

This chain links TRBV5-1 with TRBJ2-6; absent DNA, TCRdb's TRBD1 call cannot be checked. Germline CDR1 reads SGHRS; CDR2 reads YFSETQ. CDR3 length equals 20 residues. The CDR3 loop is CASTHGTGGSLSSGANVLTF. Drawing the rest from reference TRBV5-1 and TRBJ2-6, the complete variable domain is KAGVTQTPRYLIKTRGQQVTLSCSPISGHRSVSWYQQTPGQGLQFLFEYFSETQRNKGNFPGRFSGRQFSNSRSEMNVSTLELGDSALYLCASTHGTGGSLSSGANVLTFGAGSRLTVL.